This TCR beta chain derives from a study of T cells in Graves' hyperthyroidism and ophthalmopathy. General observations from the study: Expanded thyroid clonotypes (above 0.001) were mostly also found in blood.

This clonotype was counted ten times or more. Its antigen is not known. Germline CDR1 and CDR2: DFQATT and SNEGSKA (reference sequence). The CDR3 length is 15 residues. V was shortened by 3 bases and J by 6 bases, with 18 bases between the two germline ends. Amplification of TCR beta CDR3 regions was performed using RNA transcripts as template. HTBI primers were used for first-round RT-PCR of the TCR CDR3. TCRdb called the multiplex PCR reads again in MiXCR, with one record for every CDR3 protein. The table has around 600,000 distinct CDR3 sequences, 14% seen once; the top ten hold about 7%. A patient was excluded if there was uncontrolled infection, other autoimmune disease, pregnancy or lactation.

The TCR was taken from a woman aged 18 to 35 with Graves' ophthalmopathy. V usage is TRBV20-1 and J usage is TRBJ2-1; D gene unclear. Sequenced sample: blood. The CDR3 is CSARTRVPRTNEQFF. CDR3 in DNA: TGCAGTGCTAGGACCCGGGTACCCCGGACCAATGAGCAGTTCTTC.